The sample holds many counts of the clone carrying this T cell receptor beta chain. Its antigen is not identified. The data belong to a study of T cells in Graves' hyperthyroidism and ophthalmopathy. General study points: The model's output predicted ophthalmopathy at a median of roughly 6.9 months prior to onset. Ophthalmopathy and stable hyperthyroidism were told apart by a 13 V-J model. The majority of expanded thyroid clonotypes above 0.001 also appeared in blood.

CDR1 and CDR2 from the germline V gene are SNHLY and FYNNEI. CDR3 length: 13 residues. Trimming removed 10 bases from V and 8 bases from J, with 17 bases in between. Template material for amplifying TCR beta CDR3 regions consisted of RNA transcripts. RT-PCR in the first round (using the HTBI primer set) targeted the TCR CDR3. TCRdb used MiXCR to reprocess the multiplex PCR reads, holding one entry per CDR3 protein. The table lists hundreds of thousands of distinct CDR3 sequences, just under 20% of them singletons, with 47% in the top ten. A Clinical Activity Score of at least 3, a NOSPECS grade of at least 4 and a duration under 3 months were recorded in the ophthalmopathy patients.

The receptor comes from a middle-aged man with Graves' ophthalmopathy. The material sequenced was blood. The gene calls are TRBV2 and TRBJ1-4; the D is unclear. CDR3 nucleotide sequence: TGTGCCACACGCCGGGATAACGGGGAAAAACTGTTTTTT. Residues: CATRRDNGEKLFF.